Presented here are 3 T cell receptor beta chains from one specimen sequenced in a study of tumor and adjacent non-tumor tissue in lung cancer. The library came from three nested PCR rounds adapted from ARM-PCR protocols. A single record per CDR3 protein comes from TCRdb applying MiXCR to the multiplex PCR reads. Of about 93,000 distinct CDR3 sequences listed, around 71% are singletons. No cell sorting was done before RNA was extracted from the tissue. Sequences were obtained from lung tumor tissue. The receptors were sampled from a man aged 55 to 70 with non-small cell lung cancer.

A word on this clonotype: Germline is not matched at one junction end, which may reflect a read error. This chain uses TRBV20-1 with TRBJ2-1; weak D call: TRBD2 (5 bases). The CDR3 is made up of 12 amino acids. Germline loops: CDR1 DFQATT, CDR2 SNEGSKA (reference sequence). CDR3 sequence reads: CSTREGQREQFF. DNA of the CDR3: TGCAGTACTAGGGAAGGGCAACGGGAGCAGTTCTTC.

The chain links TRBV11-1 to TRBJ2-6; D is possibly TRBD2 (5 bases). This CDR3 is built from 15 residues. V lost 6 bases to trimming and J lost 6 bases, with 15 bases between them. CDR1 and CDR2 (germline): SGHAT, FQDESV (reference sequence). The CDR3 DNA reads as TGTGCCAGCAGTCACGGACGGACTTTGGCCAACGTCCTGACTTTC. This translates into CASSHGRTLANVLTF.

A remark on this clonotype: This may stem from a read error, because a much larger clone lies one nucleotide away. The chain recombines TRBV5-6 with TRBJ1-5; D is unresolved. Trimming removed 4 bases from V and 5 bases from J, with 16 bases in between. CDR1 SGHDT and CDR2 YYEEEE come from the germline V gene. The CDR3 totals 15 residues. The CDR3 spells CASSIGGFRHQPQHF. In DNA, the CDR3 is TGTGCCAGCAGCATAGGAGGATTCCGACATCAGCCCCAGCATTTT.